This T cell receptor (beta chain) emerged from a study of T cell changes during pregnancy in multiple sclerosis. The CDR3 is made up of 13 amino acids. Per germline, CDR1 MRHNA and CDR2 SNTAGT. V was pared by 8 bases and J by 7 bases, with 12 bases between. Using immunoSEQ multiplex PCR, the repertoire was profiled, and TCRdb retains in-frame clones only, with some absent. The sample lists approximately 37,000 clones, 94% occurring once. The material sequenced was peripheral blood, taken in the third trimester of pregnancy. The V gene is TRBV6-4, the J gene TRBJ1-6; D might be TRBD1 (5 bases). This clonotype was obtained from a female donor with multiple sclerosis, enrolled in a pregnancy study. CDR3 amino acids: CASQQGSNSPLHF. The CDR3 coding sequence is TGTGCCAGCCAGCAGGGTTCGAATTCACCCCTCCACTTT.